These T cell receptor beta chains were read from a single sample in a study of blood T cell repertoires in COVID-19. Profiled with immunoSEQ multiplex PCR; TCRdb holds only in-frame clones, not every one. The sample carries roughly 70,000 clones, roughly 90% recorded once. The sequencing input was peripheral blood. The receptor source for this set is a man aged 45-60 years with acute or convalescent COVID-19. Each CDR3 is given with its conserved first and last residue.

TRBV6-5	TRBJ1-1	15	CASSKTGVMNTEAFF
TRBV30	TRBJ2-2	13	CAWSVSGPGELFF
TRBV19	TRBJ1-2	14	CASSMGQGAFGYTF
TRBV5-5	TRBJ2-2	16	CASSPTGTGGPGELFF
TRBV5-1	TRBJ2-2	17	CASSLDIPREDTGELFF
TRBV7-8	TRBJ1-3	16	CASSLEQAWRGNTIYF
TRBV5-1	TRBJ2-1	14	CASSLGQGVNEQFF
TRBV7-6	TRBJ1-5	14	CASSAGTGNQPQHF
TRBV15	TRBJ1-3	15	CATSRQATSGNTIYF
TRBV2	TRBJ1-1	14	CASSEQGSDTEAFF
TRBV2	TRBJ2-1	15	CASRPGTSGHNEQFF
TRBV7-6	TRBJ2-3	17	CASSSRTSGRYTDTQYF
TRBV30	TRBJ1-5	14	CAWGRTGPNQPQHF
TRBV28	TRBJ2-7	15	CASSLSWARPSEQYF
TRBV7-2	TRBJ2-3	14	CASSERGGSYTQYF
TRBV11-2	TRBJ2-3	15	CASSLGGTSWDQRYF
TRBV7-9	TRBJ2-7	15	CASSGGQGLWYEQYF
TRBV10-3	TRBJ2-7	13	CAITPGRADEQYF
TRBV2	TRBJ2-1	14	CASSDTSGSHEQFF
TRBV28	TRBJ2-7	15	CASSFPAGPQAEQYF
TRBV4-2	TRBJ2-1	14	CASQWAGEHNEQFF
TRBV6-6	TRBJ1-5	15	CASTPGQGYDQPQHF
TRBV13	TRBJ2-7	14	CASSSRDSSYEQYF
TRBV18	TRBJ1-1	13	CASSQTGGTEAFF
TRBV19	TRBJ2-5	14	CASSFRTSTETQYF
TRBV9	TRBJ2-3	15	CASSSSGRGTDTQYF
TRBV11-2	TRBJ2-1	14	CASSSTRIAAEQFF
TRBV29-1	TRBJ2-7	13	CSARQGLSYEQYF
TRBV11-3	TRBJ1-1	17	CASSYRREFGQPTEAFF
TRBV3-1/TRBV3-2	TRBJ2-5	13	CASSPRVRETQYF
TRBV9	TRBJ2-3	15	CASSVEGPPSLTQYF
TRBV3-1/TRBV3-2	TRBJ1-3	15	CASSQWGDSGNTIYF
TRBV19	TRBJ1-5	14	CASSRTGSNQPQHF
TRBV21-1	TRBJ2-7	15	CASSKRDCNTYEQYF
TRBV2	TRBJ2-2	16	CASSDHRGRITGELFF
TRBV3-1/TRBV3-2	TRBJ2-5	14	CASSHSDSQETQYF
TRBV19	TRBJ2-1	16	CASSPGRGPSYNEQFF
TRBV2	TRBJ2-2	17	CASSGRLAGADTGELFF
TRBV19	TRBJ1-1	12	CASARGGREAFF
TRBV6-5	TRBJ1-1	15	CASIKRAKSNTEAFF
TRBV3-1/TRBV3-2	TRBJ2-3	16	CASSQPGTGGTDTQYF